Presented here are 19 T cell receptor beta chains from one specimen sequenced in a study of graft-versus-host responses after intestinal transplantation. Their specific antigens are unknown. TCRdb keeps only in-frame clones here, not all; method: immunoSEQ multiplex PCR. The profile covers under 100,000 clones, with under 95% appearing a single time and around 0.44% taken by the ten largest. The sample here was unstimulated CD8+ T cells sorted from spleen or lymph node cells, taken before transplant. These receptors were collected from a human donor who was the organ donor for an intestinal transplant.

This rearrangement joins TRBV4-3 to TRBJ1-1, with 11 positions matching TRBD1. There are 15 residues in the CDR3. Germline V gene sequence: CDR1 LGHNA, CDR2 YSLEER. The V and J ends lost 4 bases and 0 bases, in that order; junction bases with no gene match: 1. CDR3 DNA sequence: TGCGCCAGCAGCCGGGACAGGGGGATGAACACTGAAGCTTTCTTT. Protein sequence: CASSRDRGMNTEAFF.

A single count supports this clone. The V call is TRBV9, the J call TRBJ2-7; D uncertain. The CDR3 totals 13 residues. Germline values: CDR1 SGDLS, CDR2 YYNGEE. V lost 4 bases and J 3 bases, leaving 11 bases between the germline ends. This chain's CDR3 is CASSPRSGYEQYF. DNA of the CDR3: TGTGCCAGCAGCCCACGGTCAGGCTACGAGCAGTACTTC.

The rearrangement uses TRBV7-9 and TRBJ2-5; D is unclear. CDR3 length: 15 amino acids. Germline CDR1 reads SEHNR; CDR2 reads FQNEAQ (reference sequence). V lost 5 bases and J 1 base, leaving 14 bases between the germline ends. The CDR3 is CASSPGELSQETQYF. The CDR3 coding sequence is TGTGCCAGCAGCCCGGGTGAATTGAGCCAAGAGACCCAGTACTTC.

This clone appeared once. This chain connects TRBV7-2 to TRBJ2-5; TRBD1 matches 9 bases. The CDR3 is 15 amino acids. CDR1 SGHTA and CDR2 FQGNSA come from the germline V gene. Germline trimming cut 5 bases from V and 5 bases from J; bases unmatched to any gene: 9. CDR3 sequence reads: CASSINRGREETQYF. DNA for the CDR3: TGTGCCAGCAGCATAAACAGGGGGCGAGAGGAGACCCAGTACTTC.

CDR3 residues: CASSFTSGRYEQYF. The DNA of the CDR3 is TGTGCCAGCAGCTTCACTAGCGGCCGCTACGAGCAGTACTTC. V is TRBV14 and J is TRBJ2-5; 8 bases match TRBD2. The end of the DNA is better explained by TRBJ2-7, so the J call may be wrong. CDR1 and CDR2 (germline): SGHDN, FVKESK. The CDR3 has 14 amino acids.

V and J are TRBV5-1 and TRBJ2-1; D may be TRBD1 (5 bases). Germline V lookup: CDR1 SGHRS, CDR2 YFSETQ. V gave up 5 bases and J gave up 9 bases, with 12 bases separating them. This CDR3 has 12 residues. CDR3 in amino acids: CASRKDSAEQFF. DNA of the CDR3: TGCGCCAGCAGAAAAGACAGCGCTGAGCAGTTCTTC.

V is TRBV5-1 and J is TRBJ2-1, with TRBD1 matching over 12 bases. CDR1 is SGHRS, CDR2 YFSETQ, per germline. The CDR3 runs to 15 residues. V was clipped by 4 bases and J by 4 bases; unmatched bases: 3. CDR3 bases: TGCGCCAGCAGCGGGGACAGGGGGCCTTACAATGAGCAGTTCTTC. Its protein product is CASSGDRGPYNEQFF.

The rearrangement joins TRBV25-1 to TRBJ1-4; D not certain. CDR1 and CDR2 (germline): MGHDK, SYGVNS. This CDR3 comprises 15 residues. V was cut by 2 bases and J by 0 bases, with 7 bases left in between. The CDR3 bases are TGTGCCAGCAGTGAAAAGCTTACAACTAATGAAAAACTGTTTTTT. Its protein product is CASSEKLTTNEKLFF.

The CDR3 spells CASSNRGQSNQPQHF. CDR3 DNA sequence: TGTGCCAGCAGTAACCGGGGACAGAGCAATCAGCCCCAGCATTTT. The chain combines TRBV28 with TRBJ1-5; 7 nucleotides agree with TRBD1. Unmatched junction bases numbered 5, after V lost 5 bases and J lost 1 base. The CDR3 sequence is 15 residues long. Germline CDR1 MDHEN, CDR2 SYDVKM.

CDR3 nucleotides: TGTGCCAGCAGTGACCCTAGGTCAGTACAAGAGACCCAGTACTTC. It yields the protein CASSDPRSVQETQYF. The rearrangement links TRBV6-4 to TRBJ2-5, with unresolved D. There are 15 residues in the CDR3. Looked up from germline, CDR1 is MRHNA and CDR2 is SNTAGT. Trimming stripped 2 bases from V and 2 bases from J, with 12 bases between.

CDR3 DNA sequence: TGTGCCAGCAGTTACTCGCCAGGGGGCATCACTGAAGCTTTCTTT. Protein product: CASSYSPGGITEAFF. The chain recombines TRBV6-6 with TRBJ1-1, with 8 bases lining up with TRBD1. Losses at the gene ends were 0 bases for V and 4 bases for J; bases not matched to a gene: 4. The germline gives CDR1 MNHNY, CDR2 SVGAGI (reference sequence). The CDR3 has 15 amino acids.

The V call is TRBV27, the J call TRBJ2-7, with 8 bases that match TRBD2. The DNA matches TRBJ2-1 better at its end, which makes the J call doubtful. Germline CDR1 MNHEY, CDR2 SMNVEV (reference sequence). The CDR3 runs to 14 residues. CDR3 sequence reads: CASSLSGGGNEQFF. The CDR3 nucleotides are TGTGCCAGCAGTTTAAGCGGGGGAGGGAATGAGCAGTTCTTC.

The V and J genes are TRBV27 and TRBJ2-3; TRBD2 aligns across 7 bases. The CDR3 is 15 residues long. Germline values: CDR1 MNHEY, CDR2 SMNVEV (reference sequence). V dropped 6 bases and J dropped 2; count of bases not matched to a gene: 8. This chain's CDR3 is CASSPSAGFTDTQYF. The CDR3 bases are TGTGCCAGCAGCCCCTCAGCGGGGTTCACAGATACGCAGTATTTT.

The sample holds a few counts of this clone. The chain is built from TRBV7-9 and TRBJ1-1; D may be TRBD1 (6 bases). Germline V gene lookup returns CDR1 SEHNR and CDR2 FQNEAQ (reference sequence). This CDR3 comprises 14 residues. V lost 5 bases and J 4 bases, leaving 14 bases between the germline ends. CDR3 coding DNA: TGTGCCAGCAGCCCCACCGACAGGCGCACTGAAGCTTTCTTT. This translates into CASSPTDRRTEAFF. The whole variable domain, remainder taken from reference TRBV7-9 and TRBJ1-1, is DTGVSQNPRHKITKRGQNVTFRCDPISEHNRLYWYRQTLGQGPEFLTYFQNEAQLEKSRLLSDRFSAERPKGSFSTLEIQRTEQGDSAMYLCASSPTDRRTEAFFGQGTRLTVV.

This chain uses TRBV15 with TRBJ2-5; D is unresolved. Germline assignment: CDR1 LNHNV and CDR2 YYDKDF (reference sequence). The V end lost 6 bases, the J end lost 4 bases, and 15 bases lay between the germline ends. The CDR3 runs to 14 residues. The CDR3 DNA reads TGTGCCACCAGTCACACACGAGGTACAGAGACCCAGTACTTC. This sequence encodes CATSHTRGTETQYF.

In this sample, this clone turned up once. The J gene is TRBJ2-1, the V gene TRBV7-9; a possible D gene is TRBD2 (7 bases). CDR1 and CDR2 from the germline V gene are SEHNR and FQNEAQ (reference sequence). Trimming took off 7 bases at V and 9 bases at J, with 22 bases between the two ends. The CDR3 is 15 residues long. As DNA, the CDR3 is TGTGCCAGCATTCAAGGGGGGGTGGGTTCGGGTGAGCAGTTCTTC. It yields the protein CASIQGGVGSGEQFF. The entire variable domain, with the rest obtained from reference TRBV7-9 and TRBJ2-1, is as follows: DTGVSQNPRHKITKRGQNVTFRCDPISEHNRLYWYRQTLGQGPEFLTYFQNEAQLEKSRLLSDRFSAERPKGSFSTLEIQRTEQGDSAMYLCASIQGGVGSGEQFFGPGTRLTVL.

V gene TRBV5-6 combines with J gene TRBJ1-2, with D uncertain. This CDR3 has 12 amino acids. Germline V gene data show CDR1 as SGHDT and CDR2 as YYEEEE. The V and J ends lost 2 bases and 3 bases respectively, with 5 bases between them. DNA for the CDR3: TGTGCCAGCAGCTTCCCCGACTATGGCTACACCTTC. Translating gives CASSFPDYGYTF.

The rearrangement joins TRBV2 to TRBJ1-5, with 7 bases matching TRBD1. The germline V gene encodes CDR1 SNHLY and CDR2 FYNNEI. After removal of 4 bases from V and 1 base from J, the junction contained 4 bases not matched to a gene. This CDR3 comprises 15 residues. The CDR3 bases are TGTGCCAGCAGTGGGGTGACAGGGAGCAATCAGCCCCAGCATTTT. Protein sequence: CASSGVTGSNQPQHF.

V and J are TRBV19 and TRBJ1-2; possible D gene TRBD1, 5 bases. CDR3 length equals 15 residues. Trimming pared 3 bases from V and 6 bases from J, leaving 17 bases between. The V gene's germline CDR1 is LNHDA and CDR2 SQIVND (reference sequence). In DNA, the CDR3 is TGTGCCAGTAGTATTGGGGCAGGTCCGGTGGATGGCTACACCTTC. Its translation: CASSIGAGPVDGYTF.